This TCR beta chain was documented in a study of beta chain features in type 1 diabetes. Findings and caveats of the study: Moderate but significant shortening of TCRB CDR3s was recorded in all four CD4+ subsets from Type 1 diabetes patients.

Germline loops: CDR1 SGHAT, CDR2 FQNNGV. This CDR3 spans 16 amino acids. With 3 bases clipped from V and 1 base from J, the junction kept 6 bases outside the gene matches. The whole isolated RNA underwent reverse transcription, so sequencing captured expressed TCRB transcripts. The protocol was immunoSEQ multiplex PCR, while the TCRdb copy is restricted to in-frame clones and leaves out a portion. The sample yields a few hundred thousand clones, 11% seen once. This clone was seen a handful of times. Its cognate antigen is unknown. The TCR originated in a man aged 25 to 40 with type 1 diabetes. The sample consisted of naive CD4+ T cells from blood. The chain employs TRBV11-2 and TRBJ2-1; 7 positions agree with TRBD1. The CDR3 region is CASSFAHRGSYNEQFF. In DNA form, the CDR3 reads TGTGCCAGCAGCTTCGCACACAGGGGATCCTACAATGAGCAGTTCTTC.